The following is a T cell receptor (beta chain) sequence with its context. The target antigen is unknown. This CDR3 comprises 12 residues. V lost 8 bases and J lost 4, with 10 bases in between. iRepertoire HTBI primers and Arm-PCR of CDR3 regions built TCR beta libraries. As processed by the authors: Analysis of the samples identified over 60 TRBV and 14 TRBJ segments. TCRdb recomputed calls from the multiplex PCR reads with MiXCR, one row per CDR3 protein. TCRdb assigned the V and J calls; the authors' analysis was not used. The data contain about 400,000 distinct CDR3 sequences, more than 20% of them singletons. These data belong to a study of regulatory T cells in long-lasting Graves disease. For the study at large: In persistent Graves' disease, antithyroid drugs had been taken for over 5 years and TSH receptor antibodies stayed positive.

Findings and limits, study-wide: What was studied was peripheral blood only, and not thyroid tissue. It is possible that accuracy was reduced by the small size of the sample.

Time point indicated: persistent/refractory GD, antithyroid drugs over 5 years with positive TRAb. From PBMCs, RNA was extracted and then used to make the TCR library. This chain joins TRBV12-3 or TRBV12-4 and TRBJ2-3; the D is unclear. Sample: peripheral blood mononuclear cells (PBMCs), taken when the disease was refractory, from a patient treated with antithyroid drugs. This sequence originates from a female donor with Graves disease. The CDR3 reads CASGFRADTQYF. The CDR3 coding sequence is TGTGCCAGCGGGTTTAGGGCAGATACGCAGTATTTT.